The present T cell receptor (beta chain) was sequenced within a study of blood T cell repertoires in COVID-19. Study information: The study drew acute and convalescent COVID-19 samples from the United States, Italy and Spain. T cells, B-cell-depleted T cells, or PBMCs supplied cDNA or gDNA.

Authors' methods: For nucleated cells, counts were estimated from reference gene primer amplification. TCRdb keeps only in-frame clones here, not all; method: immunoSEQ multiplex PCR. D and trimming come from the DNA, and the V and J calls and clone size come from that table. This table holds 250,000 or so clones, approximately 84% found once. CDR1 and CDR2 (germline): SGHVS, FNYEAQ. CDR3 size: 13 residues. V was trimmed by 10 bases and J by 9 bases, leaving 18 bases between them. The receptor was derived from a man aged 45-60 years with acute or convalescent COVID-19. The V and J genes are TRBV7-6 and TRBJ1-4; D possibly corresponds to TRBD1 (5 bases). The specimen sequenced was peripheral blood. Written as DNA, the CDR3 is TGTGCCACCGGGTGGGGGGACCCCCAAAAACTGTTTTTT. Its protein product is CATGWGDPQKLFF.